The subject of this entry is one T cell receptor beta chain. This sample is part of a study of patients and donors after allogeneic stem cell transplantation. Losses at the gene ends were 6 bases for V and 6 bases for J; bases not matched to a gene: 4. The CDR3 sequence is 14 residues long. TCRdb ran MiXCR on the RT-PCR reads and lists one entry per CDR3 protein. The sample yields 100,000 to 120,000 distinct CDR3 sequences, roughly 37% seen once. This receptor was taken from a human donor who was either an allogeneic HSCT recipient or a stem cell or donor lymphocyte infusion donor (not recorded which). It is not recorded whose cells these are; they may come from a transplant donor. The rearrangement joins TRBV12-3 or TRBV12-4 to TRBJ1-6; 8 bases match TRBD1. The specimen was blood, either unsorted or a sorted T cell fraction (not recorded which). In DNA form, the CDR3 reads TGTGCCAGCAGCCTACAGGGGGGTAATTCACCCCTCCACTTT. Protein sequence: CASSLQGGNSPLHF.